These 19 T cell receptor beta chains came from one sample sequenced in a study of T cell clonality in common variable immunodeficiency. Some clones are missing from TCRdb's copy, which holds only in-frame ones; the method was immunoSEQ multiplex PCR. The sample was found to contain tens of thousands of clones, and every one recurs. What was sequenced was peripheral blood mononuclear cells. The receptors derive from a person between 18 and 75 years old in good health.

At least ten counts were recorded for this clone. The CDR3 end falls 3 residues outside the read, so it is completed with the germline J gene. V and J are TRBV18 and TRBJ1-2; TRBD1 matches at 10 bases. With 5 bases clipped from V and 6 bases from J, the junction kept 6 bases outside the gene matches. Germline values: CDR1 KGHSH, CDR2 LQKENI. The length of the CDR3 is 14 residues. The sequenced part of the CDR3 DNA is TGTGCCAGCTCAGCCGGGACAGGGGAAGATGGC. Encoded protein: CASSAGTGEDG. The whole CDR3 protein reads CASSAGTGEDGYTF.

In this sample, this clone turned up many times. From the germline J gene comes the end of the CDR3, since the read stops 3 residues before it. The V and J genes are TRBV5-6 and TRBJ1-5; no clear D gene. V was shortened by 4 bases and J by 5 bases, with 10 bases between the two germline ends. The germline V gene has CDR1 SGHDT and CDR2 YYEEEE. CDR3 length equals 13 residues. The CDR3 reads CASSTKPDQPQHF. Incomplete CDR3 DNA: TGTGCCAGCAGCACAAAACCCGATCAGCCC.

This clone was recorded many times. The read falls 3 residues short of the CDR3 end, and the missing part is taken from the germline J gene. The chain couples TRBV18 to TRBJ1-2, with 10 bases lining up with TRBD1. This CDR3 region has 14 residues. V was clipped by 5 bases and J by 3 bases; unmatched bases: 3. Germline V gives CDR1 KGHSH, CDR2 LQKENI. CDR3 DNA (partial): TGTGCCAGCTCATCGGACAGGGGGGACTATGGC. It codes for CASSSDRGDYG. The CDR3 reads in full as CASSSDRGDYGYTF.

This clone was recorded many times. The CDR3 end is not reached by the read, which stops 3 residues before it; the germline J gene fills it in. V usage is TRBV2 and J usage is TRBJ2-6; 9 bases agree with TRBD1. V was clipped by 7 bases and J by 2 bases; unmatched bases: 3. The length of the CDR3 is 15 residues. The germline V gene encodes CDR1 SNHLY and CDR2 FYNNEI. The CDR3 bases that were read are TGTGCCAGCACCCGGGACAGGGCTGGGGCCAACGTC. Its translation is CASTRDRAGANV. The whole CDR3 region reads CASTRDRAGANVLTF.

This clone was recorded many times. The read is 3 residues too short to cover the CDR3 end, so that end is filled in from the germline J gene. The rearrangement uses TRBV14 and TRBJ2-7, with D maybe TRBD1 (6 bases). CDR1 is SGHDN and CDR2 is FVKESK in the germline V gene. V was pared by 2 bases and J by 6 bases, with 17 bases between. The CDR3 covers 15 residues. The CDR3 loop reads CASSQSWGRDIEQYF. The sequenced part of the CDR3 DNA is TGTGCCAGCAGCCAATCTTGGGGTAGGGACATCGAG.

This clone was seen many times. The read terminates 3 residues before the CDR3 end, so the remaining end is supplied by the germline J gene. The V call is TRBV7-8, the J call TRBJ2-3; the D is unclear. V was trimmed by 5 bases and J by 5 bases, leaving 11 bases between them. The CDR3 sequence is 13 residues long. Germline CDR1 is SGHVS and CDR2 is FQNEAQ. The sequenced CDR3 bases are TGTGCCAGCAGCCCCGCCCCAGGAGATACG. Its protein product is CASSPAPGDT. The CDR3 in full is CASSPAPGDTQYF. The full variable domain, rest sourced from reference TRBV7-8 and TRBJ2-3, is GAGVSQSPRYKVAKRGQDVALRCDPISGHVSLFWYQQALGQGPEFLTYFQNEAQLDKSGLPSDRFFAERPEGSVSTLKIQRTQQEDSAVYLCASSPAPGDTQYFGPGTRLTVL.

This clone was recorded many times. The read terminates 3 residues before the CDR3 end, so the remaining end is supplied by the germline J gene. This chain joins TRBV14 and TRBJ2-2; D might be TRBD1 (6 bases). The CDR3 consists of 15 residues. Between the trimmed V and J ends, which lost 1 base and 4 bases, there was a span of 10 bases. Germline CDR1 SGHDN, CDR2 FVKESK. CDR3: CASSQATGATGELFF. The CDR3 bases that were read are TGTGCCAGCAGCCAAGCGACAGGAGCCACCGGGGAG.

This clone was seen at least ten times. The CDR3 is cut off 3 residues early in the read; its end comes from the germline J gene. The V call is TRBV20-1, the J call TRBJ1-1; D may be TRBD1 (6 bases). The CDR3 sequence is 12 residues long. Germline CDR1 reads DFQATT; CDR2 reads SNEGSKA (reference sequence). CDR3 DNA, as far as it was read: TGCAGTGCATATTCCCCCACAGGGTTG. It codes for CSAYSPTGL. The full CDR3 is CSAYSPTGLAFF.

There are many counts of this clone. With the read ending 3 residues before the CDR3 end, the germline J gene is used to fill in that end. The rearrangement uses TRBV18 and TRBJ1-1; D may be TRBD1 (6 bases). The CDR3 extends over 18 amino acids. The V end was cut by 6 bases, the J end by 1 base, with 24 bases between. Germline assignment: CDR1 KGHSH and CDR2 LQKENI. CDR3 DNA, as far as it was read: TGTGCCAGCTCTCCTTTCCCCAGGACAGCCTTAAAGAACACTGAA. This codes for CASSPFPRTALKNTE. The full CDR3 protein reads CASSPFPRTALKNTEAFF.

This clone was detected ten times or more. The sequence runs out 3 residues before the end of the CDR3; the remainder is reconstructed from the germline J gene. The V and J genes are TRBV23-1 and TRBJ2-3; TRBD1 is a possible D gene (6 bases). TRBV23-1 is an ORF for which the function is uncertain. CDR3 length equals 17 residues. With 0 bases removed from V and 1 base from J, the gap between germline ends came to 14 bases. The sequenced CDR3 bases are TGCGCCAGCAGTCAATCAACAGCTAAGGGGGGCACAGATACG. Amino acid sequence: CASSQSTAKGGTDT. In full, the CDR3 is CASSQSTAKGGTDTQYF.

In its sample, this clone was seen many times. The CDR3 extends 3 residues past the end of the read, so its final part is completed from the germline J gene. This chain links TRBV7-2 with TRBJ2-3; 8 bases map to TRBD1. In germline, CDR1 is SGHTA, CDR2 FQGNSA. V was pared by 3 bases and J by 3 bases, with 5 bases of the junction left unmatched. The CDR3 runs 15 residues. The chain's CDR3 is CASSFSGGSTDTQYF. The DNA read from the CDR3 is TGTGCCAGCAGCTTCTCAGGGGGCTCGACAGATACG. Variable domain in full (rest from reference TRBV7-2 and TRBJ2-3): GAGVSQSPSNKVTEKGKDVELRCDPISGHTALYWYRQSLGQGLEFLIYFQGNSAPDKSGLPSDRFSAERTGGSVSTLTIQRTQQEDSAVYLCASSFSGGSTDTQYFGPGTRLTVL.

This clone has a count of ten or more. CDR3 in amino acids: CASSLELDMYNEQFF. CDR3 bases read: TGCGCCAGCAGCTTGGAGCTGGACATGTACAATGAG. J is TRBJ2-1 and V is TRBV5-1; a weak D match, TRBD1 (5 bases). Coverage ceases 3 residues before the CDR3 finishes, and the germline J gene fills in the end. Germline V gene data show CDR1 as SGHRS and CDR2 as YFSETQ. CDR3 length: 15 amino acids. Deletions cut 0 bases from V and 4 bases from J, with 11 bases between.

This clone showed up many times. The read ends 3 residues early relative to the CDR3; the germline J gene fills the gap. This sequence joins TRBV5-1 and TRBJ1-1; tentative D call: TRBD1 (5 bases). CDR3 length: 15 residues. V was trimmed by 0 bases and J by 5 bases, leaving 14 bases between them. The germline V gene has CDR1 SGHRS and CDR2 YFSETQ. The covered CDR3 bases are TGCGCCAGCAGCTTGGATTCCCCAGGGCAGACTGAA. Its protein product is CASSLDSPGQTE. The whole CDR3 reads CASSLDSPGQTEAFF.

This clone was seen many times. With the read ending 3 residues before the CDR3 end, the germline J gene is used to fill in that end. The chain links TRBV7-3 to TRBJ2-1, with D perhaps matching TRBD2 (6 bases). V lost 5 bases, J lost 1 base, and 9 bases lay in between. The germline gives CDR1 SGHTA, CDR2 FQGTGA. The CDR3 has 14 amino acids. This chain's CDR3 is CASSRGGSYNEQFF. The covered CDR3 bases are TGTGCCAGCAGCCGGGGAGGATCCTACAATGAG.

In this sample, this clone turned up many times. The read stops 3 residues short of the end of the CDR3; the missing end is completed from the germline J gene. This chain joins TRBV9 and TRBJ1-2; D is perhaps TRBD1 (5 bases). From germline, CDR1 is SGDLS and CDR2 YYNGEE. CDR3 length: 15 amino acids. With 0 bases removed from V and 4 bases from J, the gap between germline ends came to 13 bases. Partial CDR3 DNA: TGTGCCAGCAGCGTAGAGGGCAGGGTGGGCTATGGC. It specifies CASSVEGRVGYG. The complete CDR3 reads CASSVEGRVGYGYTF.

This clone occurred many times. The read falls 3 residues short of the CDR3 end, and the missing part is taken from the germline J gene. The rearrangement uses TRBV7-6 and TRBJ2-3; TRBD2 matches 8 bases. From germline, CDR1 is SGHVS and CDR2 FNYEAQ. Losses at the gene ends were 1 base for V and 3 bases for J; bases not matched to a gene: 3. The CDR3 is made up of 15 amino acids. The sequenced part of the CDR3 DNA is TGTGCCAGCAGCTTAGTGTCGGGGGGGACAGATACG. It is translated as CASSLVSGGTDT. The complete CDR3 sequence is CASSLVSGGTDTQYF.

This clone was seen many times. The sequenced fragment ends 3 residues before the CDR3 boundary, so the rest is inferred from the germline J gene. The V gene is TRBV5-4, the J gene TRBJ1-1, with unresolved D. CDR1 SGHNT and CDR2 YYREEE come from the germline V gene (reference sequence). This CDR3 has 15 amino acids. V gave up 1 base and J gave up 5 bases, with 15 bases separating them. The covered CDR3 bases are TGTGCCAGCAGCTTGCTTAAACGGGGAGATACTGAA. Its translation is CASSLLKRGDTE. The whole CDR3 sequence reads CASSLLKRGDTEAFF.

Many counts were recorded for this clone. The CDR3 region is CAISSPSGGSDQPQHF. CDR3 bases read: TGTGCCATCTCCTCACCTTCGGGGGGCTCGGATCAGCCC. This rearrangement joins TRBV10-3 to TRBJ1-5; TRBD1 might be the D (6 bases). The read halts 3 residues ahead of the CDR3 end, with the missing end drawn from the germline J gene. Trimming removed 8 bases at V and 5 bases at J, with 22 bases between. CDR1 is ENHRY, CDR2 SYGVKD, per germline. The CDR3 runs to 16 residues.

This clone was detected many times. With the read ending 3 residues before the CDR3 end, the germline J gene is used to fill in that end. V and J are TRBV7-3 and TRBJ1-1, with a possible D match to TRBD1 (6 bases). CDR3 size: 14 residues. V dropped 5 bases and J dropped 1 base, with 11 bases sitting between them. Looked up from germline, CDR1 is SGHTA and CDR2 is FQGTGA. CDR3 sequence reads: CASSVGHQNTEAFF. Partial CDR3 DNA: TGTGCCAGCAGCGTGGGACACCAGAACACTGAA.